This T cell receptor beta chain was retrieved from a study of blood T cell repertoires in COVID-19. Study as a whole: PBMCs, B-cell-depleted T cells, or T cells provided the cDNA or gDNA that made up the material.

This CDR3 contains 14 residues. Trimming removed 10 bases from V and 0 bases from J, with 13 bases in between. Per germline, CDR1 MNHEY and CDR2 SVGAGI. In the source study's methods: From reference gene primer amplification, estimates of nucleated cell counts were derived. Using immunoSEQ multiplex PCR, the repertoire was profiled, and TCRdb retains in-frame clones only, with some absent. The V and J calls and clone size were taken over from that table, and D and trimming were inferred from the DNA. This repertoire shows 90,000 or so clones, 80% to 90% found once; its top ten account for roughly 4.9%.

The source material was peripheral blood. The source is a woman aged 80 or over with active COVID-19. J is TRBJ1-3 and V is TRBV6-5, with D perhaps TRBD1 (5 bases). DNA of the CDR3: TGTGCCACCCGCAGACAGATCTCTGGAAACACCATATATTTT. Its translation: CATRRQISGNTIYF.